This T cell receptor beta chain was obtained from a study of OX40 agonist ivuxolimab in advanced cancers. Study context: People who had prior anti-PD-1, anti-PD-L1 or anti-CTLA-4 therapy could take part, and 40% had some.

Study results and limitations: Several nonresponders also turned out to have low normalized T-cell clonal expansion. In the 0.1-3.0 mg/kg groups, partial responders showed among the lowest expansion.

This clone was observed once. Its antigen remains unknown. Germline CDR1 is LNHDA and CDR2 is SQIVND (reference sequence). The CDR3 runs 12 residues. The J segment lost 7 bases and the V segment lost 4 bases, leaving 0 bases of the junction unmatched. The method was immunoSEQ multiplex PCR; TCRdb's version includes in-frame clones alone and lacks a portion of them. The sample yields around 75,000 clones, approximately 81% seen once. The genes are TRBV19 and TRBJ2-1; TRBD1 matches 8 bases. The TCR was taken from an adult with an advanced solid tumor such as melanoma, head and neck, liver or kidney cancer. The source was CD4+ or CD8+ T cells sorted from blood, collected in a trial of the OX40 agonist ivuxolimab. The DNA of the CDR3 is TGTGCCAGTAGTAGACAGGGGAATGAGCAGTTCTTC. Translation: CASSRQGNEQFF.